Following are 3 T cell receptor beta chains from one sample sequenced in a study of T cell responses to AZD1222 COVID-19 vaccine. The data were produced by immunoSEQ multiplex PCR, yet TCRdb's version contains in-frame clones alone and is incomplete. This sample has more than 100,000 clones; over 90% occur once, and the top ten carry 1.6%. Sequencing was performed on peripheral blood, taken on day 0 of AZD1222 vaccination. Receptors were obtained from an adult in good health.

The chain joins TRBV6-2 or TRBV6-3 to TRBJ1-5, with TRBD1 identical over 8 bases. The V gene end was trimmed by 2 bases and the J gene end by 3 bases; junction bases not matched to a gene: 9. CDR1 and CDR2 (germline): MNHEY, SVGEGT. The CDR3 is 17 amino acids. This CDR3 is CASSYNSDRVHNQPQHF. The CDR3, as DNA: TGTGCCAGCAGTTACAATTCGGACAGGGTACACAATCAGCCCCAGCATTTT.

In this sample, this clone turned up once. The J gene is TRBJ1-1, the V gene TRBV9, with TRBD1 matching 8 bases. The trim removed 0 bases at V and 7 bases at J, leaving 2 bases unmatched. Germline lookup yields CDR1 SGDLS and CDR2 YYNGEE. The CDR3 sequence is 13 residues long. The CDR3 sequence is CASSVVTGGEAFF. The CDR3 nucleotides are TGTGCCAGCAGCGTAGTCACAGGGGGTGAAGCTTTCTTT.

Here the CDR3 reads CASTPDRGLNYEQFF. The CDR3 DNA sequence: TGTGCCAGTACCCCCGACAGGGGACTCAATTATGAGCAGTTCTTC. The chain employs TRBV19 and TRBJ2-1, with TRBD1 matching over 8 bases. J lost 8 bases, V lost 7 bases, and 13 bases had no gene match. The CDR3 contains 15 residues. CDR1 and CDR2 from the germline V gene are LNHDA and SQIVND (reference sequence).